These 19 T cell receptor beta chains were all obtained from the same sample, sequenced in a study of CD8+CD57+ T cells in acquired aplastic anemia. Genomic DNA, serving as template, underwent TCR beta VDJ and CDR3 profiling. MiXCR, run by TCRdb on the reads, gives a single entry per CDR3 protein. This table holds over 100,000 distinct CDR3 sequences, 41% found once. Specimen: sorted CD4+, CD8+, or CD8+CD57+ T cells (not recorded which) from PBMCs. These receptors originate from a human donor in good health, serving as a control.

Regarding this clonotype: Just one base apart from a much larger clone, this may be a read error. The CDR3 here is CASSLRGQADEKLLF. The CDR3 coding sequence is TGTGCCAGCAGCTTGCGGGGACAGGCCGATGAAAAACTGCTTTTT. V usage is TRBV5-8 and J usage is TRBJ1-4, with TRBD1 identical over 8 bases. Germline CDR1 reads SGHTS; CDR2 reads YDEGEE. The CDR3 has 15 residues.

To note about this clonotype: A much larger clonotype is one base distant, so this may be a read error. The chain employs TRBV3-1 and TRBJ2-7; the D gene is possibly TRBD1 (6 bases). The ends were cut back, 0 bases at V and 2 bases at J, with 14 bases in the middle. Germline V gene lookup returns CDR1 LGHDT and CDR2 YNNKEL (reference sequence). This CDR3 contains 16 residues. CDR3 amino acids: CASSQDSGHVPYEQYF. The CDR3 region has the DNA TGTGCCAGCAGCCAAGATTCGGGACACGTACCCTACGAGCAGTACTTC.

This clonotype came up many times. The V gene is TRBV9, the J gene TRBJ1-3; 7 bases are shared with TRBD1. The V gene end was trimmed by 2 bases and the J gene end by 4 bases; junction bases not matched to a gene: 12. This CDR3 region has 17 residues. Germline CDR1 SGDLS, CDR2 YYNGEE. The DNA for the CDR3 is TGTGCCAGCAGCGTGGGTTCAACGACAGGGAGCGGAAACACCATATATTTT. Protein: CASSVGSTTGSGNTIYF.

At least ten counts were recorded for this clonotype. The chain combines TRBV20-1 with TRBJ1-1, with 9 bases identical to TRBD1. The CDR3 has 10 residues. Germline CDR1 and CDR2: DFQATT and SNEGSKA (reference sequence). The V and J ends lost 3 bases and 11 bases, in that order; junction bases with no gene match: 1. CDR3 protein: CSASTGGAFF. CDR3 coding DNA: TGCAGTGCTAGTACAGGGGGCGCTTTCTTT.

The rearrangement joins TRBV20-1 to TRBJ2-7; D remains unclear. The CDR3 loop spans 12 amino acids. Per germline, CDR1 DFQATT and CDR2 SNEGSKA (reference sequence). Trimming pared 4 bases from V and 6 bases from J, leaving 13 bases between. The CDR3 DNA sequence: TGCAGTGCTACAGATCTCGGTAGCGAGCAGTACTTC. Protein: CSATDLGSEQYF.

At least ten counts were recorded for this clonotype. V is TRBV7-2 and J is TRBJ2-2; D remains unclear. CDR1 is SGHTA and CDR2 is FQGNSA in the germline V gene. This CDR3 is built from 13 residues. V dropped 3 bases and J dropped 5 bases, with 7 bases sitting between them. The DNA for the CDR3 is TGTGCCAGCAGCTTTAGTCGGACCGGGGAGCTGTTTTTT. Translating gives CASSFSRTGELFF.

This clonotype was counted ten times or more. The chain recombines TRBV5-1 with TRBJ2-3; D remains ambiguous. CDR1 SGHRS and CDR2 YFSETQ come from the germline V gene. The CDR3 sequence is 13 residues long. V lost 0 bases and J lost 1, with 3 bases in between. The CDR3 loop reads CASSLAGTDTQYF. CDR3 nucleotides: TGCGCCAGCAGCTTGGCGGGCACAGATACGCAGTATTTT. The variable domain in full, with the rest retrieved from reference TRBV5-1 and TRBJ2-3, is KAGVTQTPRYLIKTRGQQVTLSCSPISGHRSVSWYQQTPGQGLQFLFEYFSETQRNKGNFPGRFSGRQFSNSRSEMNVSTLELGDSALYLCASSLAGTDTQYFGPGTRLTVL.

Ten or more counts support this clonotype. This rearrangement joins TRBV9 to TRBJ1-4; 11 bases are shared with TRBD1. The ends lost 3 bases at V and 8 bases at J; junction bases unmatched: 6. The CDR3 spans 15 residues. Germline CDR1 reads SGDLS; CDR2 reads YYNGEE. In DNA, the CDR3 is TGTGCCAGCAGCGCCTCGGGACAGGGGGGCGAAAAACTGTTTTTT. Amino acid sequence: CASSASGQGGEKLFF.

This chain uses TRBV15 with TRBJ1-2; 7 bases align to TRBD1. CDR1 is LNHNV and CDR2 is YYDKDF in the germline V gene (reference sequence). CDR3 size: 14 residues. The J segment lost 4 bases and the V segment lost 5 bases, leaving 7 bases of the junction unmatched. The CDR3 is CATSFRDSGYGYTF. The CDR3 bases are TGTGCCACCAGCTTCCGGGACAGTGGCTATGGCTACACCTTC.

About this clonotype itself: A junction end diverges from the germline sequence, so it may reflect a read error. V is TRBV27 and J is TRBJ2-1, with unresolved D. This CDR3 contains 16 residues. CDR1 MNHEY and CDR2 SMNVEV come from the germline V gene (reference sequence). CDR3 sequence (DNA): TGTGCCTGCAGTTTCGGCCGGCTGAACTCCTACAATGAGCAGTTCTTC. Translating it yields CACSFGRLNSYNEQFF.

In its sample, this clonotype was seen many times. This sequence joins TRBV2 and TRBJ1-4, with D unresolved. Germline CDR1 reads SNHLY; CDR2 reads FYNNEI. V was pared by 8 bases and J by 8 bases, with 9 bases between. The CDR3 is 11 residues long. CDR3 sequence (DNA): TGTGCCAGCGTAGTACGGGAAAAACTGTTTTTT. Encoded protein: CASVVREKLFF.

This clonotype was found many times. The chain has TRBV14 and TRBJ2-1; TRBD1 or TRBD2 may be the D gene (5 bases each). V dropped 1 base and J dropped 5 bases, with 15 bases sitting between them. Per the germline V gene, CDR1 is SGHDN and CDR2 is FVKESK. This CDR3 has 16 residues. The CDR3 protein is CASSQVVMRGDNEQFF. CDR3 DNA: TGTGCCAGCAGCCAAGTGGTCATGAGGGGAGACAATGAGCAGTTCTTC.

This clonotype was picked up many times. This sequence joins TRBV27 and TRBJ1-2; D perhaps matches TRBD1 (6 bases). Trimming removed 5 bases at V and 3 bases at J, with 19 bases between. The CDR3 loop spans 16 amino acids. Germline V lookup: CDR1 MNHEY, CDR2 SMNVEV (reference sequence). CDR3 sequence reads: CASSPTHWTEYYGYTF. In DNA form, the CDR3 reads TGTGCCAGCAGTCCCACCCACTGGACAGAATACTATGGCTACACCTTC.

CDR3 in amino acids: CASMERGGRVKTQYF. The DNA for the CDR3 is TGTGCCAGTATGGAGCGGGGGGGCCGTGTAAAGACCCAGTACTTC. This rearrangement joins TRBV19 to TRBJ2-5; TRBD2 aligns across 10 bases. Trimming removed 7 bases from V and 6 bases from J; junction bases left unmatched: 11. This CDR3 is 15 amino acids long. Germline CDR1 LNHDA, CDR2 SQIVND (reference sequence).

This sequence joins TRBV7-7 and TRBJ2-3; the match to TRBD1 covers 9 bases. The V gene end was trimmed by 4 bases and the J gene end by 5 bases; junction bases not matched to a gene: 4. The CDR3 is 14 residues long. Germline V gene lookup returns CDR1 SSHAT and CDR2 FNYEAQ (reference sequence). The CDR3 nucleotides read TGTGCCAGCAGCTCAGGGACAGGGTTAGATACGCAGTATTTT. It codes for CASSSGTGLDTQYF.

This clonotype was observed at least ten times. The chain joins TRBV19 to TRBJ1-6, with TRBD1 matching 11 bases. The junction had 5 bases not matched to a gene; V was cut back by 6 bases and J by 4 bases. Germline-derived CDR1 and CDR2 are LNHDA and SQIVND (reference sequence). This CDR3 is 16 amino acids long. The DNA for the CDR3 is TGTGCCAGTAGCTGGACAGGGGGCTCGTATAATTCACCCCTCCACTTT. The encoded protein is CASSWTGGSYNSPLHF.

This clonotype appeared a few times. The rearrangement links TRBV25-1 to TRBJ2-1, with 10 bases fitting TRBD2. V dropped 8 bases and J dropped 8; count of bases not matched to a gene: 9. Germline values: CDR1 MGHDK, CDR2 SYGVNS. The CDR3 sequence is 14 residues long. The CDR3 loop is CASGLAGDLYEQFF. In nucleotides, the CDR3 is TGTGCCAGCGGGCTAGCGGGAGACCTTTATGAGCAGTTCTTC. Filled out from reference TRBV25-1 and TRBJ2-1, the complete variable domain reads EADIYQTPRYLVIGTGKKITLECSQTMGHDKMYWYQQDPGMELHLIHYSYGVNSTEKGDLSSESTVSRIRTEHFPLTLESARPSHTSQYLCASGLAGDLYEQFFGPGTRLTVL.

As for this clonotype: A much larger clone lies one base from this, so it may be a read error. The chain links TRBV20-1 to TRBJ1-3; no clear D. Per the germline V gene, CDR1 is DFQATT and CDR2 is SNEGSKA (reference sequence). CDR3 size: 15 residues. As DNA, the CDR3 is TGCAGTGCTGGAGATTCGGTAATCTCTGGAAACACCATATATTTT. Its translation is CSAGDSVISGNTIYF.

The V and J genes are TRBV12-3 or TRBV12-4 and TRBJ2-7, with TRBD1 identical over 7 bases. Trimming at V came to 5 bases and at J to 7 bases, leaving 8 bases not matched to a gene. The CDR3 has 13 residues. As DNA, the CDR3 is TGTGCCAGCAGTAGGACAGGCCAAGGGGAGCAGTACGTC. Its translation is CASSRTGQGEQYV.